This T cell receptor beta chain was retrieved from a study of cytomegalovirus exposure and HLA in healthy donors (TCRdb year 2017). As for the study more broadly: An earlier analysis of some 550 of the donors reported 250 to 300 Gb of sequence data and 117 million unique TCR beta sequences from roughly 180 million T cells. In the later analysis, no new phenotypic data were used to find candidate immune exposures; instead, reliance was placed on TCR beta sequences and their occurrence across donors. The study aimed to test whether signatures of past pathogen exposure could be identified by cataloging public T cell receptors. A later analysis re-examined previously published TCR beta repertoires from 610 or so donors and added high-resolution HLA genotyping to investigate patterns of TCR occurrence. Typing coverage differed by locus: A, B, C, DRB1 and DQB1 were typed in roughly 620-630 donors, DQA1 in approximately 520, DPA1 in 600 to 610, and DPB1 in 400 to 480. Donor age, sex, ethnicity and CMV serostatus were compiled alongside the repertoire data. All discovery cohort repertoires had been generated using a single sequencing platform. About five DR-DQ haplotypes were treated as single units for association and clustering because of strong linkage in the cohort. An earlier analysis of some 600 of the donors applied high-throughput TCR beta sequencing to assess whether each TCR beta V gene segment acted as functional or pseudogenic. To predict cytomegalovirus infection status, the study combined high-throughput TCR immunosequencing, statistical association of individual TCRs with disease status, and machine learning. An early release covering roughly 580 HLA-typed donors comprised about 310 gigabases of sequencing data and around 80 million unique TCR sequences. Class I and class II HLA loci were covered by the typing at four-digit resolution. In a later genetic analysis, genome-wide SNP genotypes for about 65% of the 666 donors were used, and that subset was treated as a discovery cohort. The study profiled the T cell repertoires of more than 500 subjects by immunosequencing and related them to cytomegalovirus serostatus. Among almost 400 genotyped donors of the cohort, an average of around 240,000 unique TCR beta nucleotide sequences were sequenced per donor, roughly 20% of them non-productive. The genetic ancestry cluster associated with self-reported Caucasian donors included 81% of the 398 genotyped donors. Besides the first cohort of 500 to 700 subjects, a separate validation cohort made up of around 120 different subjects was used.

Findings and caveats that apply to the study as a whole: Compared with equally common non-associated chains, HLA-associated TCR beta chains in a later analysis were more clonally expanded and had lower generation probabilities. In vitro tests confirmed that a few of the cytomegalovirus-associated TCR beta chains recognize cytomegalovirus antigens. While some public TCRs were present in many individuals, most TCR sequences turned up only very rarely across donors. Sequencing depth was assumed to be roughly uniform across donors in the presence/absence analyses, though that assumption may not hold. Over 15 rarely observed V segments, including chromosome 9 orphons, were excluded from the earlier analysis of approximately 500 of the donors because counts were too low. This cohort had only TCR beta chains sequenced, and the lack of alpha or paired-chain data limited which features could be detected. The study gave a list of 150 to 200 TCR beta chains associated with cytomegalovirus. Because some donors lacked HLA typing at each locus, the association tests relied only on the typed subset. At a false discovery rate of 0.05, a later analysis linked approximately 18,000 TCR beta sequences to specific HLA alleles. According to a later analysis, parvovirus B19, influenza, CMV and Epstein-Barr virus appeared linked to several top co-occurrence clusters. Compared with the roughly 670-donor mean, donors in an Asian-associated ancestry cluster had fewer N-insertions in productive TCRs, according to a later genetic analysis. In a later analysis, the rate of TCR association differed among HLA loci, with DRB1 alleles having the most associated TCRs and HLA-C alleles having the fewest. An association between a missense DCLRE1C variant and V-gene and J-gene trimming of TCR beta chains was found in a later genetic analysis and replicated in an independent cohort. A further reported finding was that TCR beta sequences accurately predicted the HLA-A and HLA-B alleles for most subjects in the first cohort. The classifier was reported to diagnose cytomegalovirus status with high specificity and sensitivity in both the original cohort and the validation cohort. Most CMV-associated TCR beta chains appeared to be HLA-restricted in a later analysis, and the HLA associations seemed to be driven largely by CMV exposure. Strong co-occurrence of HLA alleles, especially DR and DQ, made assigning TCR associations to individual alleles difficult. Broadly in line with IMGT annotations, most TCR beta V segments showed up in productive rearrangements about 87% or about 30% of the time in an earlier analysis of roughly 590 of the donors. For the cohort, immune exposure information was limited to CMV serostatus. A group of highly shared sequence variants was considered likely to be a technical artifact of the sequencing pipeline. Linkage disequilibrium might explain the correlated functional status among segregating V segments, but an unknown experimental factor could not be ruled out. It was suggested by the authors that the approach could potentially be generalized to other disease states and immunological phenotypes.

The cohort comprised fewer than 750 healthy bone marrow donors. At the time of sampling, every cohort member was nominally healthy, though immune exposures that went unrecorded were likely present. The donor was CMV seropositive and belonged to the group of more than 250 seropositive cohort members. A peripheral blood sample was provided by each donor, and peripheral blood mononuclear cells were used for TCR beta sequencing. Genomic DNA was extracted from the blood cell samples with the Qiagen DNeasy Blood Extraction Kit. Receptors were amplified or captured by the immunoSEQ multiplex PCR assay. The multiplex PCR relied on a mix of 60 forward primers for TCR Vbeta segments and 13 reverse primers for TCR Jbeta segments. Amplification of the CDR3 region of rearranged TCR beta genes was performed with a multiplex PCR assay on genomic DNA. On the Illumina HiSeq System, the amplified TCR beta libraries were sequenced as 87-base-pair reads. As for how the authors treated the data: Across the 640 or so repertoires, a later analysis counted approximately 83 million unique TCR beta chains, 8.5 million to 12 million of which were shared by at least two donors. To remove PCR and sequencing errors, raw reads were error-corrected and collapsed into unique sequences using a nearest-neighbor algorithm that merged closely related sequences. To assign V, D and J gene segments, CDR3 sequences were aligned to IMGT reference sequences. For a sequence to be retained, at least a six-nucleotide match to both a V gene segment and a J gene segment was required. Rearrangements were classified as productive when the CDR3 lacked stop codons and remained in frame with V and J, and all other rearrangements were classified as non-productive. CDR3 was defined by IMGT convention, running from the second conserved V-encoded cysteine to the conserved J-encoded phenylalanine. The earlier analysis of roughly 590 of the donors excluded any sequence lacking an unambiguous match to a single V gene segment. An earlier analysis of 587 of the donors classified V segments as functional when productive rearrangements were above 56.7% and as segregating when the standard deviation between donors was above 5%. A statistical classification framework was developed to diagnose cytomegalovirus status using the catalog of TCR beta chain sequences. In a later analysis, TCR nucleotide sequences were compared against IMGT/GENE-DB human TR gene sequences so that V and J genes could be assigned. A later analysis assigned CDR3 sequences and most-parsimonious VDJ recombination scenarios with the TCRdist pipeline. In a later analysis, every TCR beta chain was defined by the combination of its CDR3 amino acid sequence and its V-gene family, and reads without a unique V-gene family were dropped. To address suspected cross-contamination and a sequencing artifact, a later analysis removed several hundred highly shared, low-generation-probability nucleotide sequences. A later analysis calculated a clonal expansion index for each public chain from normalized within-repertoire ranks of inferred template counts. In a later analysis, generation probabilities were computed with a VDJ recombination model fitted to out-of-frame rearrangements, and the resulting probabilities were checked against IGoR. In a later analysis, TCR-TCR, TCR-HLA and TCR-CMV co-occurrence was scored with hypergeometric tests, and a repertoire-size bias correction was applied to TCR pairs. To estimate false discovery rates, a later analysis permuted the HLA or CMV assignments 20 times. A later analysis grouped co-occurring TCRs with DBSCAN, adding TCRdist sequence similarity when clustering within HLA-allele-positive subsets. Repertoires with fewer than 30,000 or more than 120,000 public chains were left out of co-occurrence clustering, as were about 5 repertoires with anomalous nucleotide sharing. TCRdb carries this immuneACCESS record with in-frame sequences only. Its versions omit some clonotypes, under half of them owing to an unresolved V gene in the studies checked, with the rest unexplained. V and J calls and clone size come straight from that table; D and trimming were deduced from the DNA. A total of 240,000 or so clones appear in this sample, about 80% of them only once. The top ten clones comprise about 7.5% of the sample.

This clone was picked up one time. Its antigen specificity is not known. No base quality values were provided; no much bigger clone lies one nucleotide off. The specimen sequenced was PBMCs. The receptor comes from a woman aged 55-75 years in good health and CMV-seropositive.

The CDR3 protein: CAYKAGGFYNEQFF. The DNA reads TGCGCCTACAAGGCGGGAGGGTTCTACAATGAGCAGTTCTTC. Here the chain combines TRBV10-1 and TRBJ2-1; 9 junctional bases match TRBD2. Relative to germline, V is missing 11 bases and J is missing 3 bases, with 8 bases of the junction outside any gene match. The CDR3 holds 14 amino acids from the cysteine to the phenylalanine. Only the CDR3 portion is preserved as DNA: 42 bases, with reading frame beginning at the first base. CDR1 is given as WNHNN and CDR2 as SYGVQD, both from the germline V gene (reference sequence).